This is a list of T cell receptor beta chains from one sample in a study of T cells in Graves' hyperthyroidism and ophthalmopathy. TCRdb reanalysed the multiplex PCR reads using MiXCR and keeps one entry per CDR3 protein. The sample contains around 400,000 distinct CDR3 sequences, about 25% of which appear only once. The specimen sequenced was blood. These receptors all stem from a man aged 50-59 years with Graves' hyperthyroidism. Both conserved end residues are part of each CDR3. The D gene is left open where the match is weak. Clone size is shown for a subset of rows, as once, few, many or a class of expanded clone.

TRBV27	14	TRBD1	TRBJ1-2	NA	TGTGCCAGCCGGGACAGTACTACTTTATATGGCTACACCTTC	CASRDSTTLYGYTF
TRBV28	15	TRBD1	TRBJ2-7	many	TGTGCCAGCAGTTTAAGGGGGACAGGCTCCTACGAGCAGTACTTC	CASSLRGTGSYEQYF
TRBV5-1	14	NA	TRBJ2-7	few	TGCGCCAGCAGCTTGGCTGGGGTTACCTACGAGCAGTACTTC	CASSLAGVTYEQYF
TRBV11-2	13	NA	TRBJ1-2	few	TGTGCCAGCAGCTTAGAGCTTGCTAGTGGCTACACCTTC	CASSLELASGYTF
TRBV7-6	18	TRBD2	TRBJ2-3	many	TGTGCCAGCAGCTTAGCAGGACTAGCGGGAGGTCCCGGGGATACGCAGTATTTT	CASSLAGLAGGPGDTQYF
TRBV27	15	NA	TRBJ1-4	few	TGTGCCAGCAGTTCGGAGGGACTCCCTAATGAAAAACTGTTTTTT	CASSSEGLPNEKLFF
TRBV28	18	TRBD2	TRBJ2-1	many	TGTGCCAGCAGTTTATTGCCTCTAGCGGGAGAATCCTACAATGAGCAGTTCTTC	CASSLLPLAGESYNEQFF
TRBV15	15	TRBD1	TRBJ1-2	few	TGTGCCACCAGCAGAGACAGGGGGTTTAACTATGGCTACACCTTC	CATSRDRGFNYGYTF
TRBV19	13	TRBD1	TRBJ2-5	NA	TGTGCCAGTAGCAAGGGACAGTTGGAGACCCAATACTTC	CASSKGQLETQYF
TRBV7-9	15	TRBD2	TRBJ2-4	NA	TGTGCCAGCGGCACAACTAGCGGCGATAAAAACATTCAGTACTTC	CASGTTSGDKNIQYF
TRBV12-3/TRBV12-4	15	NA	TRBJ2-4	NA	TGTGCCAGCAGCCTTCCTCGTGGGGCCAAAAACATTCAGTACTTC	CASSLPRGAKNIQYF
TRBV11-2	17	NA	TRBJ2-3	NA	TGTGCCAGCAGCTTAGATCGGGTGGGACGTGGGACAGATACGCAGTATTTT	CASSLDRVGRGTDTQYF
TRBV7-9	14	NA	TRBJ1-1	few	TGTGCCAGCAGCTACGGACACTGGAACACTGAAGCTTTCTTT	CASSYGHWNTEAFF
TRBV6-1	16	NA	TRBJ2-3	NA	TGTGCCAGCAGTGAAGTAGGTAATTCCTTCACAGATACGCAGTATTTT	CASSEVGNSFTDTQYF
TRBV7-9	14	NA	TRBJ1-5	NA	TGTGCCAGCAGCTTCGGAGAAAGCAATCAGCCCCAGCATTTT	CASSFGESNQPQHF
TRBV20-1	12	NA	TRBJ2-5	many	TGCAGTGCTAGAGATGCGGGGAAGACCCAGTACTTC	CSARDAGKTQYF
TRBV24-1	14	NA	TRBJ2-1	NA	TGTGCCACCAGTGGTTATCGGACTATGAACGAGCAGTTCTTC	CATSGYRTMNEQFF
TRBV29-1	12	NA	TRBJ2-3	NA	TGCAGCGTTGTAAGAGGGTTCGATACGCAGTATTTT	CSVVRGFDTQYF
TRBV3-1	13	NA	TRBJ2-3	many	TGTGCCAGCAGCCAGAACCCAGGGGATACGCAGTATTTT	CASSQNPGDTQYF
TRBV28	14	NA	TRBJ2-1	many	TGTGCCAGCAGTCATATTAGTTCTCCCAATGAGCAGTTCTTC	CASSHISSPNEQFF
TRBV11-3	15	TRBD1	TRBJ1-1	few	TGTGCCAGCAGCTTACCTGGACAGGGGGGTGCTGAAGCTTTCTTT	CASSLPGQGGAEAFF
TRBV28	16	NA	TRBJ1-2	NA	TGTGCCAGCAGACTTGGGATAGCCCTCTTGGCTGATGGCTACACCTTC	CASRLGIALLADGYTF
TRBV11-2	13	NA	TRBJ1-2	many	TGTGCCAGCAGCCTAAACAGGGCACGGGGCTACACCTTC	CASSLNRARGYTF
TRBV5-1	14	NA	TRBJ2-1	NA	TGCGCCAGCAGCTTGGTTACAGGGGGGGGTGAGCAGTTCTTC	CASSLVTGGGEQFF
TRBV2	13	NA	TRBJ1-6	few	TGTGCCAGCAGTGCGGGGGTACCTAGACCCCTCCACTTT	CASSAGVPRPLHF
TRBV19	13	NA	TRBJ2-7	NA	TGTGCCAGTAGTATAGGTGGAGGGGCCGCGCAGTACTTC	CASSIGGGAAQYF